The 30 T cell receptor beta chains listed next were all sequenced from one sample in a study of T cell repertoires in cytomegalovirus infection. TCRdb recomputed calls from the reads with MiXCR, one row per CDR3 protein. The sample yields about 52,000 distinct CDR3 sequences, 20% to 25% seen once. These receptors' antigens are unknown. The starting material was CD8+ T cells from cultured PBMCs, obtained from culture after CMV antigen stimulation. The receptors were gathered from a human donor in good health (CMV status not recorded). Some clones in this sample may be carry-over from other donors' samples.

This clonotype turned up a few times. The chain carries TRBV12-3 or TRBV12-4 and TRBJ2-7; 7 bases are a match to TRBD2. This CDR3 contains 14 residues. The trim removed 0 bases at V and 3 bases at J, leaving 2 bases unmatched. CDR3 nucleotides: TGTGCCAGCAGTTTAGCGGGAGGGCTCTACGAGCAGTACTTC. Translation gives CASSLAGGLYEQYF.

The chain joins TRBV7-2 to TRBJ2-3, with 8 bases that match TRBD2. Germline lookup yields CDR1 SGHTA and CDR2 FQGNSA. The CDR3 runs to 15 residues. J lost 1 base, V lost 3 bases, and 3 bases had no gene match. The CDR3 DNA follows: TGTGCCAGCAGCTTGGGAGCGGGAGGCACAGATACGCAGTATTTT. Its protein is CASSLGAGGTDTQYF.

Only a few counts were recorded for this clonotype. The rearrangement joins TRBV5-5 to TRBJ1-5; D ambiguous. The germline V gene has CDR1 SGHKS and CDR2 YYEKEE (reference sequence). The CDR3 totals 15 residues. V lost 1 base and J lost 3, with 11 bases in between. The CDR3 loop is CASSLSSAANQPQHF. The CDR3 DNA reads as TGTGCCAGCAGCTTGTCCTCAGCCGCCAATCAGCCCCAGCATTTT.

The chain uses TRBV19 and TRBJ2-2; weak D call: TRBD1 (6 bases). With 7 bases removed from V and 4 bases from J, the gap between germline ends came to 16 bases. This CDR3 spans 15 amino acids. The germline V gene encodes CDR1 LNHDA and CDR2 SQIVND (reference sequence). Here the CDR3 DNA reads TGTGCCAGTACGCCCACAGGGTCGGGCACCGGGGAGCTGTTTTTT. Translated: CASTPTGSGTGELFF. Full variable domain (remainder filled in from reference TRBV19 and TRBJ2-2): DGGITQSPKYLFRKEGQNVTLSCEQNLNHDAMYWYRQDPGQGLRLIYYSQIVNDFQKGDIAEGYSVSREKKESFPLTVTSAQKNPTAFYLCASTPTGSGTGELFFGEGSRLTVL.

This clonotype was detected a few times. One end of the junction varies from germline; a read error may be responsible. This chain joins TRBV5-1 and TRBJ2-7; possibly TRBD1 for D (6 bases). This CDR3 region has 16 residues. Looked up from germline, CDR1 is SGHRS and CDR2 is YFSETQ. As DNA, the CDR3 is TGCGCCAGCAGAATCACGGGACATTGGCCCTCCAACGAGCAGTACTTC. Encoded protein: CASRITGHWPSNEQYF.

This rearrangement joins TRBV7-2 to TRBJ2-1; the match to TRBD2 covers 11 bases. Trimming removed 5 bases from V and 5 bases from J; junction bases left unmatched: 5. Germline CDR1 is SGHTA and CDR2 is FQGNSA. This CDR3 spans 15 amino acids. The CDR3 loop is CASSARLAGNNEQFF. The CDR3 bases are TGTGCCAGCAGCGCCCGACTAGCGGGAAACAATGAGCAGTTCTTC.

The chain couples TRBV6-2 or TRBV6-3 to TRBJ2-7; D may be TRBD1 (5 bases). The CDR3 consists of 15 residues. With 2 bases removed from V and 3 bases from J, the gap between germline ends came to 14 bases. Germline V gene lookup returns CDR1 MNHEY and CDR2 SVGEGT. The CDR3 DNA sequence: TGTGCCAGCAGTTACAGGGGTAGGGAAGGCTACGAGCAGTACTTC. Residues: CASSYRGREGYEQYF.

This clonotype was seen at least ten times. The V gene is TRBV7-2, the J gene TRBJ1-6; D call uncertain. Trimming shortened V by 2 bases and J by 0 bases, and 11 bases separated the two germline ends. In germline, CDR1 is SGHTA, CDR2 FQGNSA. The length of the CDR3 is 17 residues. The CDR3 nucleotides are TGTGCCAGCAGCTTATACGACCCGAGCTCCTATAATTCACCCCTCCACTTT. This encodes CASSLYDPSSYNSPLHF.

In its sample, this clonotype was seen a few times. V usage is TRBV28 and J usage is TRBJ2-5, with TRBD2 identical over 12 bases. V dropped 4 bases and J dropped 1; count of bases not matched to a gene: 7. The CDR3 is 17 amino acids. The germline V gene has CDR1 MDHEN and CDR2 SYDVKM. This chain's CDR3 is CASSYHGTSGPQETQYF. The DNA of the CDR3 is TGTGCCAGCAGTTACCACGGGACTAGCGGGCCCCAAGAGACCCAGTACTTC.

This clonotype was observed a handful of times. The chain combines TRBV15 with TRBJ1-2, with D unresolved. Germline CDR1 reads LNHNV; CDR2 reads YYDKDF (reference sequence). The CDR3 sequence is 16 residues long. The V and J ends lost 4 bases and 0 bases respectively, with 15 bases between them. The CDR3 sequence: CATSNSDLYPNYGYTF. The CDR3 DNA reads as TGTGCCACCAGCAACAGTGACCTATACCCTAACTATGGCTACACCTTC.

This clonotype occurred many times. This chain uses TRBV28 with TRBJ2-7; no clear D. Germline loops: CDR1 MDHEN, CDR2 SYDVKM. CDR3 length equals 13 residues. V was pared by 6 bases and J by 2 bases, with 11 bases between. DNA for the CDR3: TGTGCCAGCAGCCCACAGTTGACCTACGAGCAGTACTTC. This encodes CASSPQLTYEQYF.

This clonotype was counted between two and nine times. The V call is TRBV24-1, the J call TRBJ2-1; D uncertain. Germline V CDR1 and CDR2: KGHDR, SFDVKD. This CDR3 is built from 13 residues. Trimming cost V 4 bases and J 7 bases, with 10 bases left between them. The CDR3 protein is CATSDSLTNEQFF. The CDR3 nucleotides are TGTGCCACCAGTGACTCCCTAACGAATGAGCAGTTCTTC.

This CDR3 reads CASSSPGQGVYEQYF. CDR3 DNA: TGTGCCAGCAGCTCCCCAGGCCAGGGGGTCTACGAGCAGTACTTC. V gene TRBV7-3 combines with J gene TRBJ2-7, with 7 bases fitting TRBD1. J lost 3 bases, V lost 4 bases, and 9 bases had no gene match. The CDR3 has 15 residues. The germline V gene encodes CDR1 SGHTA and CDR2 FQGTGA.

This clonotype occurred many times. V is TRBV7-9 and J is TRBJ2-5; 7 bases map to TRBD1. The CDR3 length is 14 residues. J lost 3 bases, V lost 3 bases, and 4 bases had no gene match. The V gene's germline CDR1 is SEHNR and CDR2 FQNEAQ (reference sequence). The CDR3 region has the DNA TGTGCCAGCAGCTTTTTTGACAGGGAAGAGACCCAGTACTTC. Translation: CASSFFDREETQYF.

The chain links TRBV28 to TRBJ1-2; D ambiguous. Germline-derived CDR1 and CDR2 are MDHEN and SYDVKM. This CDR3 contains 15 residues. V shed 3 bases and J shed 0 bases, with 11 bases lying between them. In nucleotides, the CDR3 is TGTGCCAGCAGTTTGAAGCCGGAAGCTAACTATGGCTACACCTTC. Its protein is CASSLKPEANYGYTF.

This clonotype has only a few counts. V is TRBV11-2 and J is TRBJ1-2; D unresolved. The germline V gene encodes CDR1 SGHAT and CDR2 FQNNGV. This CDR3 is built from 12 residues. V lost 1 base, J lost 8 bases, and 8 bases lay in between. The DNA for the CDR3 is TGTGCCAGCAGCTTAGGCATCTTGGGCTACACCTTC. Protein product: CASSLGILGYTF.

This clonotype was seen more than once but under ten times. The chain carries TRBV7-9 and TRBJ2-7, with 7 nucleotides matching TRBD2. This CDR3 spans 16 amino acids. Trimming took 5 bases from V and 4 from J; bases not matched to a gene: 14. Per the germline V gene, CDR1 is SEHNR and CDR2 is FQNEAQ (reference sequence). CDR3 coding DNA: TGTGCCAGCAGCGGGCGGGGGACTCACGGGGGTTACGAGCAGTACTTC. Residues: CASSGRGTHGGYEQYF.

A few counts support this clonotype. This chain uses TRBV7-9 with TRBJ1-1, with D tentatively TRBD1 (5 bases). This CDR3 has 12 residues. The germline CDR1 and CDR2 sequences are SEHNR and FQNEAQ (reference sequence). Deletions cut 5 bases from V and 6 bases from J, with 10 bases between. The CDR3 DNA is TGTGCCAGCAGCGCGGACACCCCTGAAGCTTTCTTT. Its protein product is CASSADTPEAFF.

This chain links TRBV7-4 with TRBJ1-1; D possibly corresponds to TRBD1 (6 bases). Trimming took off 1 base at V and 4 bases at J, with 13 bases between the two ends. Germline CDR1 SGHVT, CDR2 SQSDAQ. The CDR3 covers 15 residues. CDR3 loop: CASSLEGGSRTEAFF. DNA for the CDR3: TGTGCCAGCAGCTTAGAGGGGGGGAGCCGCACTGAAGCTTTCTTT. The variable domain in full, with the rest retrieved from reference TRBV7-4 and TRBJ1-1, is GAGVSQSPRYKVAKRGRDVALRCDSISGHVTLYWYRQTLGQGSEVLTYSQSDAQRDKSGRPSGRFSAERPERSVSTLKIQRTEQGDSAVYLCASSLEGGSRTEAFFGQGTRLTVV.

The chain combines TRBV7-9 with TRBJ2-7; 8 nucleotides match TRBD2. V dropped 5 bases and J dropped 2; count of bases not matched to a gene: 11. This CDR3 has 16 residues. Germline V lookup: CDR1 SEHNR, CDR2 FQNEAQ (reference sequence). The CDR3 DNA follows: TGTGCCAGCAGCCCGACCGGGACTAGAGGTACCTACGAGCAGTACTTC. Protein product: CASSPTGTRGTYEQYF.

This clonotype has just a few counts. The chain is built from TRBV6-2 or TRBV6-3 and TRBJ2-7; D unresolved. The CDR3 length is 13 residues. Germline V lookup: CDR1 MNHEY, CDR2 SVGEGT. V lost 5 bases and J 5 bases, leaving 13 bases between the germline ends. This chain's CDR3 is CASSLLRRNEQYF. In nucleotides, the CDR3 is TGTGCCAGCAGTCTACTGCGCCGGAACGAGCAGTACTTC.

The chain employs TRBV4-3 and TRBJ1-2, with 8 positions matching TRBD1. CDR1 and CDR2 (germline): LGHNA, YSLEER. This CDR3 has 14 amino acids. V trimming: 3 bases; J trimming: 6 bases; junction bases outside the gene matches: 6. CDR3 in DNA: TGCGCCAGCAGCCAGGAGGACAGGGCAGATGGCTACACCTTC. Amino acid sequence: CASSQEDRADGYTF.

With regard to this clonotype: The junction shows a germline mismatch at one end, possibly a read error. This chain uses TRBV4-1 with TRBJ2-1; no reliable D call. This CDR3 region has 14 residues. Germline-derived CDR1 and CDR2 are MGHRA and YSYEKL. CDR3 nucleotides: TGCGCCGGCAGCCCCCGGGCAGTCGGCAATGAGCAGTTCTTC. It is translated as CAGSPRAVGNEQFF.

The V call is TRBV7-9, the J call TRBJ1-1; D possibly corresponds to TRBD1 (6 bases). Germline values: CDR1 SEHNR, CDR2 FQNEAQ (reference sequence). CDR3 size: 12 residues. In nucleotides, the CDR3 is TGTGCGACCCGAGGGGGAAACACTGAAGCTTTCTTT. Encoded protein: CATRGGNTEAFF.

CDR3 DNA sequence: TGTGCCAGCAGCTTTAGGGGGACCCAAGAGACCCAGTACTTC. Residues: CASSFRGTQETQYF. The rearrangement joins TRBV7-6 to TRBJ2-5, with D tentatively TRBD1 (6 bases). This CDR3 comprises 14 residues. The V and J ends lost 3 bases and 1 base respectively, with 9 bases between them. Germline V lookup: CDR1 SGHVS, CDR2 FNYEAQ.

This clonotype was seen a few times. The rearrangement joins TRBV19 to TRBJ2-4; 12 bases map to TRBD2. The CDR3 is made up of 14 amino acids. Germline CDR1 and CDR2: LNHDA and SQIVND (reference sequence). V dropped 1 base and J dropped 9; count of bases not matched to a gene: 1. CDR3 sequence reads: CASSIAGLAGIQYF. In nucleotides, the CDR3 is TGTGCCAGTAGTATAGCGGGACTAGCGGGCATTCAGTACTTC.

J is TRBJ1-1 and V is TRBV5-5, with a possible D match to TRBD1 (6 bases). Per the germline V gene, CDR1 is SGHKS and CDR2 is YYEKEE (reference sequence). This CDR3 comprises 14 residues. V lost 4 bases and J lost 1, with 11 bases in between. The CDR3 spells CASSPMTGNTEAFF. CDR3 DNA sequence: TGTGCCAGCAGCCCAATGACAGGGAACACTGAAGCTTTCTTT.

This clonotype has more than one count but fewer than ten. The chain has TRBV11-2 and TRBJ2-1; maybe TRBD1 (5 bases). Germline lookup yields CDR1 SGHAT and CDR2 FQNNGV. V dropped 1 base and J dropped 1 base, with 11 bases sitting between them. This CDR3 is 16 amino acids long. As DNA, the CDR3 is TGTGCCAGCAGCTTAGTTCGGACATCATCCTACAATGAGCAGTTCTTC. Translation gives CASSLVRTSSYNEQFF.

This clonotype was recorded a few times. This chain joins TRBV10-3 and TRBJ1-6, with TRBD1 as a possible D gene (5 bases). The germline gives CDR1 ENHRY, CDR2 SYGVKD. The CDR3 totals 15 residues. V lost 3 bases, J lost 1 base, and 7 bases lay in between. The CDR3 loop is CAISEEGSYNSPLHF. Here the CDR3 DNA reads TGTGCCATCAGTGAAGAGGGGTCCTATAATTCACCCCTCCACTTT.

This clonotype showed up just a few times. The chain joins TRBV6-1 to TRBJ1-1; D might be TRBD1 (5 bases). The V gene lost 5 bases and the J gene lost 4 bases, with 14 bases spanning the gap. The CDR3 covers 14 residues. CDR1 is MNHNS and CDR2 is SASEGT in the germline V gene. The CDR3 sequence: CASSLTEKTTEAFF. The CDR3 nucleotides read TGTGCCAGCAGTTTGACAGAGAAGACCACTGAAGCTTTCTTT.